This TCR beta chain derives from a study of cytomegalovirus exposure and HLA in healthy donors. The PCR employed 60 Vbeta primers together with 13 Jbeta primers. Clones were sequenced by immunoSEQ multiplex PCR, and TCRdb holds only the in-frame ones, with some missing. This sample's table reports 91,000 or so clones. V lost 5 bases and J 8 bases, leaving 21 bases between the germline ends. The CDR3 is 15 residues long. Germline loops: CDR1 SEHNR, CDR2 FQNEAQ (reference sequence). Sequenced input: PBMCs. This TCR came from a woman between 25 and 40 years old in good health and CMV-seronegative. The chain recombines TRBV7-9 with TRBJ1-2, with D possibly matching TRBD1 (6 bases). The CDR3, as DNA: TGTGCCAGCAGCACCCTCACAGGGATCCTTAAGGGCTACACCTTC. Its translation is CASSTLTGILKGYTF.